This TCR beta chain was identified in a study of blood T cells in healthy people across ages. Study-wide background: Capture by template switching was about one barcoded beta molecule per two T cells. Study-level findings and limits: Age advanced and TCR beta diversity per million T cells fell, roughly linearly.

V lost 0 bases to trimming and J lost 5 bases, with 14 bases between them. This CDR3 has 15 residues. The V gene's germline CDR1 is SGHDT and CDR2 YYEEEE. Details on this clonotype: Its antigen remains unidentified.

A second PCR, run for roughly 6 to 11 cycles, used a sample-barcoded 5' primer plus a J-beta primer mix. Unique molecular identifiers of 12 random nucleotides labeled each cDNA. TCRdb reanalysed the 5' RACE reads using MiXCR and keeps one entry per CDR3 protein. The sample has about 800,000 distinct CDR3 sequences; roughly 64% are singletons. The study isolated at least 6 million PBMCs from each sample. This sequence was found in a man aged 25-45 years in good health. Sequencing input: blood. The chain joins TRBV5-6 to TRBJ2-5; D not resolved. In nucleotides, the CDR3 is TGTGCCAGCAGCTTGGCCGGAAGTGGGCGGGAGACCCAGTACTTC. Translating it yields CASSLAGSGRETQYF.